The clone carrying this T cell receptor beta chain has more than one count but fewer than ten. The data stem from a study of cytomegalovirus exposure and HLA in healthy donors. The wider study: From 170 million or so T cells, an earlier analysis saw 90 million to 130 million unique TCR beta sequences.

It was with 60 Vbeta and 13 Jbeta primers that the PCR ran. The data were produced by immunoSEQ multiplex PCR, yet TCRdb's version contains in-frame clones alone and is incomplete. The sample comprises 90,000 to 100,000 clones, 69% of which are singletons, and approximately 2.9% rests with the top ten. Specimen: PBMCs. This receptor was obtained from a man aged 50 to 59 in good health and CMV-seronegative.

The CDR3 loop reads CSVEDLGVETQYF. The CDR3 DNA sequence: TGCAGCGTTGAAGATCTAGGCGTGGAGACCCAGTACTTC. The V call is TRBV29-1, the J call TRBJ2-5; D not certain. The CDR3 loop spans 13 amino acids. With 0 bases removed from V and 5 bases from J, the gap between germline ends came to 10 bases. The germline gives CDR1 SQVTM, CDR2 ANQGSEA.